Presented here are 28 T cell receptor beta chains from one specimen sequenced in a study of T cell clones after liver transplantation. The method was immunoSEQ multiplex PCR; TCRdb's version includes in-frame clones alone and lacks a portion of them. The sample yields about 60,000 clones, around 75% seen once. The sample here was CD4+ T cells from blood, taken before liver transplant. These receptors originate from a human donor who received a liver transplant.

This chain uses TRBV28 with TRBJ1-4; 8 bases align to TRBD1. The germline CDR1 and CDR2 sequences are MDHEN and SYDVKM. V gave up 7 bases and J gave up 2 bases; unmatched junction bases: 6. CDR3 size: 15 residues. In DNA form, the CDR3 reads TGTGCCAGCAATACAGGGGGAAGGACTAATGAAAAACTGTTTTTT. Its translation is CASNTGGRTNEKLFF. The full variable domain, with the rest looked up from reference TRBV28 and TRBJ1-4, is DVKVTQSSRYLVKRTGEKVFLECVQDMDHENMFWYRQDPGLGLRLIYFSYDVKMKEKGDIPEGYSVSREKKERFSLILESASTNQTSMYLCASNTGGRTNEKLFFGSGTQLSVL.

This chain links TRBV27 with TRBJ2-5, with 7 bases aligning to TRBD1. The V segment lost 5 bases and the J segment 1 base; nucleotides outside the gene matches: 4. Germline lookup yields CDR1 MNHEY and CDR2 SMNVEV (reference sequence). CDR3 size: 14 residues. In DNA form, the CDR3 reads TGTGCCAGCAGTCTCAACAGGGGCCAAGAGACCCAGTACTTC. Translated: CASSLNRGQETQYF.

The chain links TRBV6-1 to TRBJ2-7; 8 positions agree with TRBD1. This CDR3 contains 13 residues. J lost 4 bases, V lost 7 bases, and 6 bases had no gene match. CDR1 is MNHNS and CDR2 is SASEGT in the germline V gene. Written as DNA, the CDR3 is TGTGCCAGCAACTCAGGACAGGGTTACGAGCAGTACTTC. Residues: CASNSGQGYEQYF.

The DNA of the CDR3 is TGTGCCTGGAGGACGCTCAGGGGTAGCAATTCACCCCTCCACTTT. It translates to CAWRTLRGSNSPLHF. This sequence joins TRBV30 and TRBJ1-6; a possible D gene is TRBD1 (6 bases). Germline CDR1 and CDR2: GTSNPN and SVGIG (reference sequence). Between the trimmed V and J ends, which lost 3 bases and 7 bases, there was a span of 16 bases. CDR3 length: 15 amino acids.

The rearrangement uses TRBV15 and TRBJ1-1; D perhaps matches TRBD1 (5 bases). This CDR3 is built from 14 residues. The V gene's germline CDR1 is LNHNV and CDR2 YYDKDF (reference sequence). V lost 0 bases and J lost 4, with 9 bases in between. In DNA form, the CDR3 reads TGTGCCACCAGCAGAGATAGCCAGGGCACTGAAGCTTTCTTT. This translates into CATSRDSQGTEAFF.

This sequence joins TRBV18 and TRBJ1-4; D is unclear. Deletions cut 8 bases from V and 0 bases from J, with 16 bases between. The CDR3 extends over 16 amino acids. Per the germline V gene, CDR1 is KGHSH and CDR2 is LQKENI. CDR3 DNA: TGTGCCAGCACCTATTCTAACAGAGCAACTAATGAAAAACTGTTTTTT. Its protein is CASTYSNRATNEKLFF.

This chain joins TRBV5-4 and TRBJ2-1, with 10 bases that match TRBD2. There are 15 residues in the CDR3. The J segment lost 7 bases and the V segment lost 2 bases, leaving 6 bases of the junction unmatched. In germline, CDR1 is SGHNT, CDR2 YYREEE (reference sequence). CDR3 nucleotide sequence: TGTGCCAGCAGCTTTCCGGGACTAGCGAGGAATGAGCAGTTCTTC. It encodes CASSFPGLARNEQFF.

This clone turned up a few times. The chain is built from TRBV28 and TRBJ1-2; 7 nucleotides match TRBD1. There are 13 residues in the CDR3. CDR1 is MDHEN, CDR2 SYDVKM, per germline. V was clipped by 5 bases and J by 4 bases; unmatched bases: 4. CDR3 in DNA: TGTGCCAGCAGTGAGGACAGGTTCTATGGCTACACCTTC. Amino acids: CASSEDRFYGYTF.

The chain couples TRBV10-2 to TRBJ2-3; 7 nucleotides align to TRBD2. Germline CDR1 is WSHSY and CDR2 is SAAADI. Losses at the gene ends were 7 bases for V and 4 bases for J; bases not matched to a gene: 8. This CDR3 has 14 amino acids. The CDR3 region has the DNA TGCGCCAGCACCTGGGGGGGGATTGCAGATACGCAGTATTTT. It is translated as CASTWGGIADTQYF.

In its sample, this clone was seen a few times. The chain links TRBV5-1 to TRBJ2-2; TRBD1 agrees at 9 bases. V was pared by 4 bases and J by 5 bases, with 9 bases of the junction left unmatched. From germline, CDR1 is SGHRS and CDR2 YFSETQ. The CDR3 consists of 16 residues. This chain's CDR3 is CASSLGTGLGTGELFF. The CDR3 region has the DNA TGCGCCAGCAGCCTAGGGACAGGGTTGGGGACCGGGGAGCTGTTTTTT.

The J gene is TRBJ1-2, the V gene TRBV29-1; 9 bases line up with TRBD1. Germline assignment: CDR1 SQVTM and CDR2 ANQGSEA. The ends lost 5 bases at V and 3 bases at J; junction bases unmatched: 4. The CDR3 is 13 residues long. DNA for the CDR3: TGCAGCGTTTGGGACAGGGAAGACTATGGCTACACCTTC. The encoded protein is CSVWDREDYGYTF.

The chain has TRBV19 and TRBJ1-1, with D tentatively TRBD1 (5 bases). CDR3 length: 14 amino acids. Germline V CDR1 and CDR2: LNHDA, SQIVND (reference sequence). Trimming took 5 bases from V and 2 from J, leaving 12 bases between them. CDR3 loop: CASSLPTGNTEAFF. DNA of the CDR3: TGTGCCAGTAGTCTACCAACAGGAAACACTGAAGCTTTCTTT.

This clone was found a few times. The chain joins TRBV9 to TRBJ1-5, with 8 nucleotides matching TRBD1. The germline V gene encodes CDR1 SGDLS and CDR2 YYNGEE. The CDR3 consists of 16 residues. V lost 2 bases to trimming and J lost 7 bases; unmatched junction nucleotides: 11. The chain's CDR3 is CASSVRTGKLRQPQHF. Here the CDR3 DNA reads TGTGCCAGCAGCGTCAGGACAGGGAAGTTACGGCAGCCCCAGCATTTT.

This clone has a handful of counts. The chain's CDR3 is CSASQGSNQPQHF. DNA of the CDR3: TGCAGCGCTAGCCAGGGGAGCAATCAGCCCCAGCATTTT. This chain connects TRBV29-1 to TRBJ1-5; a weak D match, TRBD1 (6 bases). The V end lost 7 bases, the J end lost 1 base, and 11 bases lay between the germline ends. The V gene's germline CDR1 is SQVTM and CDR2 ANQGSEA. The CDR3 spans 13 residues.

The genes are TRBV27 and TRBJ1-5; 7 bases line up with TRBD1. The CDR3 covers 16 residues. With 3 bases clipped from V and 3 bases from J, the junction kept 8 bases outside the gene matches. Germline V gene data show CDR1 as MNHEY and CDR2 as SMNVEV (reference sequence). In DNA, the CDR3 is TGTGCCAGCAGTTTCTCTTGGGACAGCTACAATCAGCCCCAGCATTTT. Protein: CASSFSWDSYNQPQHF.

The rearrangement joins TRBV2 to TRBJ2-1; 7 positions match TRBD1. The CDR3 is 15 residues long. Germline-derived CDR1 and CDR2 are SNHLY and FYNNEI. The ends lost 5 bases at V and 8 bases at J; junction bases unmatched: 12. In nucleotides, the CDR3 is TGTGCCAGCAGTCCCATCCGGACAGGTCTGGATGAGCAGTTCTTC. Its translation is CASSPIRTGLDEQFF.

The chain carries TRBV30 and TRBJ2-2, with 9 bases aligning to TRBD1. CDR1 and CDR2 (germline): GTSNPN, SVGIG (reference sequence). V lost 5 bases and J lost 4; bases outside the gene matches: 5. CDR3 length: 14 amino acids. CDR3 coding DNA: TGTGCCTGGTCTCGGGACAGGGCCACCGGGGAGCTGTTTTTT. Amino acids: CAWSRDRATGELFF. The whole variable domain, remainder taken from reference TRBV30 and TRBJ2-2, is SQTIHQWPATLVQPVGSPLSLECTVEGTSNPNLYWYRQAAGRGLQLLFYSVGIGQISSEVPQNLSASRPQDRQFILSSKKLLLSDSGFYLCAWSRDRATGELFFGEGSRLTVL.

The chain recombines TRBV4-2 with TRBJ1-6; 12 bases are shared with TRBD1. From germline, CDR1 is LGHNA and CDR2 YNFKEQ. V lost 4 bases, J lost 10 bases, and 5 bases stayed unmatched. This CDR3 has 15 amino acids. The CDR3, as DNA: TGTGCCAGCAGCCCATCCGGGACAGGGGGCTCACCCCTCCACTTT. It translates to CASSPSGTGGSPLHF.

J is TRBJ1-2 and V is TRBV5-6; 12 bases align to TRBD1. The germline CDR1 and CDR2 sequences are SGHDT and YYEEEE. The V gene end was trimmed by 4 bases and the J gene end by 5 bases; junction bases not matched to a gene: 15. The CDR3 totals 18 residues. Written as DNA, the CDR3 is TGTGCCAGCAGCCCCGGGACAGGGGGCTGGGATACCCTATATGGCTACACCTTC. Amino acid sequence: CASSPGTGGWDTLYGYTF.

The chain uses TRBV2 and TRBJ2-7; 9 nucleotides align to TRBD1. Germline CDR1 reads SNHLY; CDR2 reads FYNNEI. This CDR3 has 15 residues. After removal of 5 bases from V and 4 bases from J, the junction contained 9 bases not matched to a gene. The DNA for the CDR3 is TGTGCCAGCAGTTACCGACAGGGGGAAGGATACGAGCAGTACTTC. Translation: CASSYRQGEGYEQYF.

This clone was counted between two and nine times. This sequence joins TRBV7-2 and TRBJ2-3, with D hard to call. Trimming pared 2 bases from V and 6 bases from J, leaving 6 bases between. Germline V gene data show CDR1 as SGHTA and CDR2 as FQGNSA. The CDR3 is 12 residues long. The CDR3 DNA is TGTGCCAGCAGCTTAAACGGGGATACGCAGTATTTT. Translating it yields CASSLNGDTQYF.

The rearrangement links TRBV7-8 to TRBJ1-3, with 7 bases that match TRBD1. V lost 5 bases to trimming and J lost 0 bases; unmatched junction nucleotides: 7. In germline, CDR1 is SGHVS, CDR2 FQNEAQ. The CDR3 is 16 amino acids. The CDR3 bases are TGTGCCAGCAGCCTCAGACAGGGCGACTCTGGAAACACCATATATTTT. Translated, it gives CASSLRQGDSGNTIYF. Filled out from reference TRBV7-8 and TRBJ1-3, the complete variable domain reads GAGVSQSPRYKVAKRGQDVALRCDPISGHVSLFWYQQALGQGPEFLTYFQNEAQLDKSGLPSDRFFAERPEGSVSTLKIQRTQQEDSAVYLCASSLRQGDSGNTIYFGEGSWLTVV.

This clone occurred once. The gene calls are TRBV6-5 and TRBJ2-6, with D possibly TRBD1 on 5 matching bases. The V gene's germline CDR1 is MNHEY and CDR2 SVGAGI. This CDR3 region has 15 residues. V lost 4 bases and J lost 0, with 7 bases in between. The CDR3 reads CASSFRDSGANVLTF. The CDR3 DNA reads TGTGCCAGCAGTTTCAGGGACTCTGGGGCCAACGTCCTGACTTTC.

Comments on this clone: One end of the junction fails to match germline, which may point to a read error. The J gene is TRBJ1-3, the V gene TRBV9, with unresolved D. CDR3 size: 14 residues. The germline CDR1 and CDR2 sequences are SGDLS and YYNGEE. Written as DNA, the CDR3 is TGTGCCAGCAGCCCAACGGGATCGGGAACCACCATATATTTT. Translating it yields CASSPTGSGTTIYF.

This clone has ten or more counts. The gene calls are TRBV9 and TRBJ1-2; TRBD1 might be the D (6 bases). CDR3 length equals 13 residues. V lost 5 bases to trimming and J lost 8 bases, with 16 bases between them. Germline lookup yields CDR1 SGDLS and CDR2 YYNGEE. CDR3 residues: CASSGLGTRGYTF. The CDR3 nucleotides read TGTGCCAGCAGTGGTCTCGGGACACGCGGCTACACCTTC.

The J gene is TRBJ1-4, the V gene TRBV9, with 7 bases aligning to TRBD1. This CDR3 is 15 amino acids long. CDR1 SGDLS and CDR2 YYNGEE come from the germline V gene. V lost 4 bases to trimming and J lost 8 bases; unmatched junction nucleotides: 11. CDR3 protein: CASSPRDRMDEKLFF. As DNA, the CDR3 is TGTGCCAGCAGCCCGAGGGACAGAATGGACGAAAAACTGTTTTTT.

This chain connects TRBV28 to TRBJ2-7; 10 positions match TRBD1. The length of the CDR3 is 15 residues. The J segment lost 7 bases and the V segment lost 5 bases, leaving 11 bases of the junction unmatched. CDR1 is MDHEN, CDR2 SYDVKM, per germline. The CDR3 spells CASSPGTGESVEQYF. In nucleotides, the CDR3 is TGTGCCAGCAGTCCGGGGACAGGGGAGAGCGTTGAGCAGTACTTC. Variable domain in full (rest from reference TRBV28 and TRBJ2-7): DVKVTQSSRYLVKRTGEKVFLECVQDMDHENMFWYRQDPGLGLRLIYFSYDVKMKEKGDIPEGYSVSREKKERFSLILESASTNQTSMYLCASSPGTGESVEQYFGPGTRLTVT.

J is TRBJ1-1 and V is TRBV2, with D possibly TRBD1 on 5 matching bases. Trimming pared 10 bases from V and 1 base from J, leaving 13 bases between. The V gene's germline CDR1 is SNHLY and CDR2 FYNNEI. CDR3 length equals 13 residues. The CDR3 DNA reads TGTGCCATAGCCGTTCAGGGGAACACTGAAGCTTTCTTT. Translating gives CAIAVQGNTEAFF.